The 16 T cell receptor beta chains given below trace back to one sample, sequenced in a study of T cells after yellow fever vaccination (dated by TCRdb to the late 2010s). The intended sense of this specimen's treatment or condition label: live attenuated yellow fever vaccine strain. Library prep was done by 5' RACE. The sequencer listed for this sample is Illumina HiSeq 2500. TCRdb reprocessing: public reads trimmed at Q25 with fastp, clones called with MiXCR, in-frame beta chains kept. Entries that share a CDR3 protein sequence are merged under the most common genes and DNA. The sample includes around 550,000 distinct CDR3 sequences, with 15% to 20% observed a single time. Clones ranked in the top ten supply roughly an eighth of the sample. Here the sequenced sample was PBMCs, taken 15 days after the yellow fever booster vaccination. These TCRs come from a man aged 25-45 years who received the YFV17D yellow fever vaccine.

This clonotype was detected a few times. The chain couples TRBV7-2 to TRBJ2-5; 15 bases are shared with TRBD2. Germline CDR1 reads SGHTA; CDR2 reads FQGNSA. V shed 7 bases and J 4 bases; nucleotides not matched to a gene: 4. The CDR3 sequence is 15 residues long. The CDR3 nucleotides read TGTGCCAGCACCCCGGGACTAGCGGGAGGAGAGACCCAGTACTTC. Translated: CASTPGLAGGETQYF.

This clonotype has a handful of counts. CDR3 bases: TGTGCCAGAACCGGGGCTACGGAGCAGTACTTC. Translating it yields CARTGATEQYF. The chain combines TRBV2 with TRBJ2-7; D might be TRBD1 or TRBD2, each matching 5 bases. The CDR3 has 11 residues. CDR1 is SNHLY and CDR2 is FYNNEI in the germline V gene. Trimming cost V 9 bases and J 7 bases, with 13 bases left between them. The variable domain in full, with the rest retrieved from reference TRBV2 and TRBJ2-7, is EPEVTQTPSHQVTQMGQEVILRCVPISNHLYFYWYRQILGQKVEFLVSFYNNEISEKSEIFDDQFSVERPDGSNFTLKIRSTKLEDSAMYFCARTGATEQYFGPGTRLTVT.

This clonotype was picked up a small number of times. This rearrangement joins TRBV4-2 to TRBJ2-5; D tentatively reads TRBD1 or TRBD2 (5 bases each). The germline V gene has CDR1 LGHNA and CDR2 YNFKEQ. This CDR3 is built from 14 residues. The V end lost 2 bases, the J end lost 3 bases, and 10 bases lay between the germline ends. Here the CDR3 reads CASSQRGREETQYF. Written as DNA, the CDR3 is TGTGCCAGCAGCCAACGGGGCAGGGAAGAGACCCAGTACTTC.

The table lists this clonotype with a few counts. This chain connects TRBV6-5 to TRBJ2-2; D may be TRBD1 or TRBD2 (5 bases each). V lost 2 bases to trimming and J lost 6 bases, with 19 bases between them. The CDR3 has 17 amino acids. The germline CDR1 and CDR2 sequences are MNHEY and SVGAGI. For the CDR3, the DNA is TGTGCCAGCAGTTACGACCCCTCCAGGGTGGAGGCCGGGGAGCTGTTTTTT. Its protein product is CASSYDPSRVEAGELFF.

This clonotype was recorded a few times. The CDR3 coding sequence is TGTGCCAGCAGCTTATGGTTCGTTAGCCGGAGAAACAATGAGCAGTTCTTC. Translated: CASSLWFVSRRNNEQFF. V gene TRBV7-2 combines with J gene TRBJ2-1, with D unresolved. The germline V and J ends were trimmed by 2 bases and 5 bases, with 19 bases remaining between them. The CDR3 is 17 residues long. Germline V CDR1 and CDR2: SGHTA, FQGNSA.

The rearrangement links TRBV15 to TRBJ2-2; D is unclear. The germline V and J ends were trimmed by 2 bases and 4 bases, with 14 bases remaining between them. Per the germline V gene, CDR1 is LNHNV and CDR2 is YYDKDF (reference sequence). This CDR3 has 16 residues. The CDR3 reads CATSRSPKGFTGELFF. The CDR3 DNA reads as TGTGCCACCAGCAGATCTCCGAAGGGTTTCACCGGGGAGCTGTTTTTT.

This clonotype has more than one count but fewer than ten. CDR3 sequence: CATVSAGGRYEQYF. The CDR3 DNA reads TGTGCCACCGTGAGTGCGGGAGGGCGCTACGAGCAGTACTTC. The chain carries TRBV28 and TRBJ2-7, with TRBD2 matching over 9 bases. The CDR3 is made up of 14 amino acids. Trimming cost V 10 bases and J 3 bases; bases outside gene matches: 10. Germline V CDR1 and CDR2: MDHEN, SYDVKM.

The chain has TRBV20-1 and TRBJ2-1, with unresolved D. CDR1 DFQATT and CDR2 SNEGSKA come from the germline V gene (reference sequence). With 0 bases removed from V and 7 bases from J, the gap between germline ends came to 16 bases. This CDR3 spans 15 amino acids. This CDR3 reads CSARDFGPSKNEQFF. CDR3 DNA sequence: TGCAGTGCTAGAGATTTCGGGCCCTCTAAGAATGAGCAGTTCTTC.

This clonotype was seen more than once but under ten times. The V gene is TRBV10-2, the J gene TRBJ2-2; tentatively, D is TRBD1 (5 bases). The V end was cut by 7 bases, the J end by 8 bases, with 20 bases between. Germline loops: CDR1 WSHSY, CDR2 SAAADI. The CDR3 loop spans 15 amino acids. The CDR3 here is CASMHTGLTGGELFF. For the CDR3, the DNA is TGCGCCAGCATGCACACAGGCCTAACCGGGGGGGAGCTGTTTTTT.

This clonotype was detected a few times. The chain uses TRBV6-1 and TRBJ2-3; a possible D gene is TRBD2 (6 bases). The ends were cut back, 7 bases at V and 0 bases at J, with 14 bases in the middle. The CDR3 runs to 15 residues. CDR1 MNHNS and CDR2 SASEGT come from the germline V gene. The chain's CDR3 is CASTVAVASTDTQYF. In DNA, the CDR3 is TGTGCCAGCACCGTAGCGGTAGCTAGCACAGATACGCAGTATTTT.

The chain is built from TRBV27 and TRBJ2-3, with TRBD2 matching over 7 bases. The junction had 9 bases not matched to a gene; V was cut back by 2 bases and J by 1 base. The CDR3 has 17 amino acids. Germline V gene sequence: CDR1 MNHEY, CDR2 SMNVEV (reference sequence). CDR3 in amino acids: CASSLMGAGVGTDTQYF. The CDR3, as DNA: TGTGCCAGCAGTTTAATGGGTGCGGGAGTAGGCACAGATACGCAGTATTTT.

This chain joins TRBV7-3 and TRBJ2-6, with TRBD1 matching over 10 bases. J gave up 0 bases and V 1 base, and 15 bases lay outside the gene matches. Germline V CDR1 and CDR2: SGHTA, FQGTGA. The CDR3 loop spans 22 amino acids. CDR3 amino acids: CASSLIVRGRQGALSGANVLTF. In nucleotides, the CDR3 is TGTGCCAGCAGCTTAATCGTGCGGGGGAGACAGGGGGCGCTCTCTGGGGCCAACGTCCTGACTTTC. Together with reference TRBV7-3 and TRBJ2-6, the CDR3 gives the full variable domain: GAGVSQTPSNKVTEKGKYVELRCDPISGHTALYWYRQSLGQGPEFLIYFQGTGAADDSGLPNDRFFAVRPEGSVSTLKIQRTERGDSAVYLCASSLIVRGRQGALSGANVLTFGAGSRLTVL.

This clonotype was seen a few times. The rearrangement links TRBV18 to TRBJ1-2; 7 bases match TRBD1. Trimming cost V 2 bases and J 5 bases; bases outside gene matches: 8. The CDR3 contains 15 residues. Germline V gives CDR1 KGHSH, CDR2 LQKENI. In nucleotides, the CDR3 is TGTGCCAGCTCACCAGGACAGGCGATTTCGTATGGCTACACCTTC. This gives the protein CASSPGQAISYGYTF. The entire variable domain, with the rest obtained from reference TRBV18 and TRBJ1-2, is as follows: NAGVMQNPRHLVRRRGQEARLRCSPMKGHSHVYWYRQLPEEGLKFMVYLQKENIIDESGMPKERFSAEFPKEGPSILRIQQVVRGDSAAYFCASSPGQAISYGYTFGSGTRLTVV.

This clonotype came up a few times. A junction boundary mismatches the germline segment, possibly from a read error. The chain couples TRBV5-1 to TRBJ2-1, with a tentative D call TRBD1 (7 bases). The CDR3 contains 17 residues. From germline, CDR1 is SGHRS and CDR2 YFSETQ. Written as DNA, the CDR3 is TGCGCCAGCAGCTTGTGGACAGGCGGGATTTCCTTCAATGAGCAGTTCTTC. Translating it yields CASSLWTGGISFNEQFF.

CDR3 nucleotide sequence: TGCGCCAGCAGCTTGGATGGACTAGCGGGAGGAACCTACGAGCAGTACTTC. It specifies CASSLDGLAGGTYEQYF. The V call is TRBV5-1, the J call TRBJ2-7; 14 bases line up with TRBD2. The CDR3 totals 17 residues. Germline CDR1 and CDR2: SGHRS and YFSETQ. The V segment lost 0 bases and the J segment 2 bases; nucleotides outside the gene matches: 4. The full variable domain, with the rest looked up from reference TRBV5-1 and TRBJ2-7, is KAGVTQTPRYLIKTRGQQVTLSCSPISGHRSVSWYQQTPGQGLQFLFEYFSETQRNKGNFPGRFSGRQFSNSRSEMNVSTLELGDSALYLCASSLDGLAGGTYEQYFGPGTRLTVT.

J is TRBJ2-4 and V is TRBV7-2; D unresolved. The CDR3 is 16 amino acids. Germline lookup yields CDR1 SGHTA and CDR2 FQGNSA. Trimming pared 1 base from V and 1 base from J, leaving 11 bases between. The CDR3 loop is CASSLVPLGAKNIQYF. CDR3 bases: TGTGCCAGCAGCTTAGTCCCCCTGGGCGCCAAAAACATTCAGTACTTC.